This T cell receptor (beta chain) was documented in a study of neoadjuvant nivolumab and ipilimumab in lung cancer (TCRdb year 2020). About the full investigation: Intravenous nivolumab was dosed at 3 mg/kg on days 1, 15 and 29, and in the combination arm ipilimumab 1 mg/kg was added on day 1 only. The major pathologic response (MPR) rate in the intention-to-treat population in each study arm was designated as the primary trial endpoint. A total of roughly 42 patients with operable NSCLC were treated in the trial, with about 23 randomized to nivolumab monotherapy and about 21 randomized to nivolumab plus ipilimumab. The study compared TCR repertoires in pretherapy (baseline) peripheral blood with TCR repertoires in tumors resected at surgery following neoadjuvant immune checkpoint blockade. Matched pretherapy and resected tumor pairs were analyzed for seven patients, of whom four received nivolumab and three received nivolumab plus ipilimumab. Study-level results and caveats: A small number of samples underwent TCR sequencing. Pretherapy blood TCR richness correlated positively with richness in tumors resected after neoadjuvant therapy (Spearman R of about 0.81). From pretherapy to surgery, increases in tumor T-cell richness and clonality were observed in three of three dual-therapy tumors but in only two of four nivolumab-treated tumors. No significant correlation was found between TCR clonality and pathologic tumor regression, and only one major-pathologic-response sample was available for the clonality analysis. Compared with tumor-adjacent uninvolved lung, resected tumors had greater TCR richness and clonality, and increases showed up in more of the dual-therapy-treated tumors.

Measured from the cysteine to the phenylalanine, the CDR3 is 15 residues long. Only CDR3 DNA is held: 45 bases, read in frame from base 1. The germline V gene sets CDR1 to MDHEN and CDR2 to SYDVKM. V loses 7 bases, J loses 4 bases, and the germline ends lie 19 bases apart. About this clone itself: Which antigen it targets is not known. It has no much larger one-base neighbor in the sample; base qualities were not kept.

Interpreted using the paper, the time point label stands for: pretherapy, before neoadjuvant immune checkpoint inhibitors. The samples were obtained from NEOSTAR, a phase 2 randomized trial that tested neoadjuvant nivolumab or nivolumab plus ipilimumab, followed by surgery, in operable NSCLC. The protocol used for the library was the immunoSEQ multiplex PCR assay. Turning to the authors' computational methods: Repertoires were summarized in terms of richness and clonality, and significantly expanded and contracted clones between pre- and post-therapy samples were identified. TCRdb re-hosts the immuneACCESS table, in-frame sequences only. Its copies lack some clones; in the studies checked, an unresolved V gene accounts for under half of them, and the cause for the rest is not known. D and trimming were read from the DNA, whereas the V and J calls and clone size are those reported in that table. For this sample there are 39,000 or so clones; roughly nine tenths appear just once. 2.5% to 3.5% of the sample rests with the top ten.

Sequenced here: peripheral blood, sampled before neoadjuvant nivolumab, alone or with ipilimumab. This TCR was sampled from an adult with non-small cell lung cancer. This chain joins TRBV28 to TRBJ1-2; TRBD1 is a weak D gene call, 5 bases matching. The sequence in DNA is TGTGCCAGCACCCCCTGGGTTAAGGGACTCTATGGCTACACCTTC. The encoded protein is CASTPWVKGLYGYTF.